This entry lists 21 T cell receptor beta chains sequenced from one sample in a study of cytomegalovirus exposure and HLA in healthy donors. PCR involved 60 Vbeta and 13 Jbeta primers. The data were produced by immunoSEQ multiplex PCR, yet TCRdb's version contains in-frame clones alone and is incomplete. The sample lists about 160,000 clones, over 80% seen once, with 1.5% in the top ten. The sequenced sample was PBMCs. These TCRs come from a young woman in good health and CMV-seronegative.

V is TRBV30 and J is TRBJ1-6; maybe TRBD1 (6 bases). The V end was cut by 5 bases, the J end by 10 bases, with 15 bases between. Germline V gene data show CDR1 as GTSNPN and CDR2 as SVGIG (reference sequence). CDR3 length: 13 amino acids. The CDR3 here is CAWGYRDGSPLHF. The CDR3 nucleotides are TGTGCCTGGGGCTACAGGGACGGGTCACCCCTCCACTTT.

The chain couples TRBV5-1 to TRBJ1-2; D is unclear. This CDR3 spans 16 amino acids. CDR1 and CDR2 (germline): SGHRS, YFSETQ. Trimming pared 4 bases from V and 0 bases from J, leaving 16 bases between. This CDR3 is CASSPGATATNYGYTF. As DNA, the CDR3 is TGCGCCAGCAGCCCCGGAGCGACGGCAACTAACTATGGCTACACCTTC.

The V call is TRBV9, the J call TRBJ1-3; D is ambiguous. The ends were cut back, 1 base at V and 0 bases at J, with 8 bases in the middle. This CDR3 has 15 amino acids. CDR1 and CDR2 from the germline V gene are SGDLS and YYNGEE. As DNA, the CDR3 is TGTGCCAGCAGCGTATCGGGGAGCTCTGGAAACACCATATATTTT. Translated: CASSVSGSSGNTIYF.

V and J are TRBV10-3 and TRBJ1-1; no definite D call. Germline V gene lookup returns CDR1 ENHRY and CDR2 SYGVKD. The CDR3 covers 13 residues. Trimming removed 6 bases from V and 1 base from J, with 9 bases in between. The CDR3 region has the DNA TGTGCCATCAGCCCAAGCCCGAACACTGAAGCTTTCTTT. Its translation is CAISPSPNTEAFF.

The chain is built from TRBV10-2 and TRBJ2-1, with 11 bases fitting TRBD1. From germline, CDR1 is WSHSY and CDR2 SAAADI. The CDR3 runs to 15 residues. V dropped 4 bases and J dropped 4; count of bases not matched to a gene: 3. CDR3 nucleotides: TGCGCCAGCAGTGGGACAGGGGGCTCTTACAATGAGCAGTTCTTC. Translating gives CASSGTGGSYNEQFF.

The rearrangement uses TRBV6-5 and TRBJ2-7; maybe TRBD2 (6 bases). There are 15 residues in the CDR3. Germline loops: CDR1 MNHEY, CDR2 SVGAGI. Trimming shortened V by 3 bases and J by 3 bases, and 15 bases separated the two germline ends. CDR3 protein: CASSYYNGGFYEQYF. The CDR3 coding sequence is TGTGCCAGCAGTTATTATAATGGGGGGTTCTACGAGCAGTACTTC.

This clone came up once. The CDR3 protein is CASSPGGRGVQETQYF. The CDR3 DNA reads TGTGCCAGCAGCCCTGGTGGGCGGGGCGTCCAAGAGACCCAGTACTTC. The rearrangement uses TRBV7-8 and TRBJ2-5; D perhaps matches TRBD2 (6 bases). The CDR3 spans 16 residues. Germline V gene data show CDR1 as SGHVS and CDR2 as FQNEAQ. The ends were cut back, 5 bases at V and 1 base at J, with 17 bases in the middle.

The gene calls are TRBV6-5 and TRBJ1-3, with D possibly TRBD1 on 6 matching bases. V was cut by 4 bases and J by 0 bases, with 13 bases left in between. Per germline, CDR1 MNHEY and CDR2 SVGAGI. The CDR3 runs 16 residues. Written as DNA, the CDR3 is TGTGCCAGCAGTTCCGGGACATTTAGCTCTGGAAACACCATATATTTT. Its protein product is CASSSGTFSSGNTIYF.

The chain is built from TRBV6-5 and TRBJ2-5, with D maybe TRBD1 (5 bases). The J call is uncertain, as TRBJ2-7 better fits the DNA end. CDR1 and CDR2 (germline): MNHEY, SVGAGI. The length of the CDR3 is 14 residues. The CDR3 coding sequence is TGTGCCAGCGCTATTACTGGGGCGTCCTACGAGCAGTACTTC. Translated: CASAITGASYEQYF.

This clone was observed once. The V and J genes are TRBV4-1 and TRBJ1-2; D is uncertain. This CDR3 region has 17 residues. In germline, CDR1 is MGHRA, CDR2 YSYEKL. V was pared by 0 bases and J by 5 bases, with 19 bases between. CDR3 DNA: TGCGCCAGCAGCCAAGATTCCCCGACCAAAGCGGTATATGGCTACACCTTC. Protein sequence: CASSQDSPTKAVYGYTF.

This clone was observed a few times. J is TRBJ2-7 and V is TRBV29-1; 7 bases fit TRBD2. V shed 6 bases, J shed 1 base, and the junction held 12 bases outside the gene matches. CDR1 is SQVTM, CDR2 ANQGSEA, per germline. The CDR3 spans 15 residues. The CDR3 DNA reads TGCAGCGTAAAAACCGGGGGGAGCCCTTCCTACGAGCAGTACTTC. Amino acids: CSVKTGGSPSYEQYF.

This chain joins TRBV21-1 and TRBJ2-7; TRBD1 is the table's D call, not checked against the DNA. TRBV21-1 constitutes a pseudogene. There are 15 residues in the CDR3. The CDR3 region has the DNA TGTGCCAGCAGCAAAGTAGGCAGGGGCTACTACGAGCAGTACTTC. It translates to CASSKVGRGYYEQYF.

This sequence joins TRBV5-4 and TRBJ1-6; no firm D call. V was pared by 4 bases and J by 0 bases, with 8 bases between. Germline V lookup: CDR1 SGHNT, CDR2 YYREEE (reference sequence). The CDR3 length is 15 residues. The CDR3 region is CASSPVLSYNSPLHF. Here the CDR3 DNA reads TGTGCCAGCAGCCCGGTACTCTCCTATAATTCACCCCTCCACTTT.

The chain carries TRBV29-1 and TRBJ1-1; D gene uncertain. Trimming left V 0 bases short and J 1 base short, with 9 bases between. The CDR3 sequence is 14 residues long. CDR1 SQVTM and CDR2 ANQGSEA come from the germline V gene. CDR3 sequence: CSVEDSRRNTEAFF. CDR3 DNA: TGCAGCGTTGAAGATTCTAGGCGGAACACTGAAGCTTTCTTT.

The genes are TRBV5-1 and TRBJ2-2; the D gene is possibly TRBD2 (6 bases). The CDR3 totals 17 residues. Germline V gene data show CDR1 as SGHRS and CDR2 as YFSETQ. V gave up 5 bases and J gave up 0 bases, with 17 bases separating them. The CDR3 region is CASRAGTLSSNTGELFF. The CDR3 coding sequence is TGCGCCAGCAGGGCCGGGACTTTATCCTCGAACACCGGGGAGCTGTTTTTT.

V usage is TRBV2 and J usage is TRBJ2-3; possibly TRBD1 for D (5 bases). Germline CDR1 SNHLY, CDR2 FYNNEI. The CDR3 has 14 amino acids. V lost 9 bases, J lost 1 base, and 14 bases lay in between. For the CDR3, the DNA is TGTGCCAGTGTAAGCAGGGTTCGCACAGATACGCAGTATTTT. It specifies CASVSRVRTDTQYF.

The table lists this clone with a count of one. The genes are TRBV4-2 and TRBJ2-1; 11 nucleotides line up with TRBD2. The CDR3 loop spans 17 amino acids. V lost 2 bases, J lost 4 bases, and 7 bases stayed unmatched. Germline lookup yields CDR1 LGHNA and CDR2 YNFKEQ. The CDR3 reads CASSQNLLAGEYNEQFF. Here the CDR3 DNA reads TGTGCCAGCAGCCAAAATTTACTAGCGGGGGAGTACAATGAGCAGTTCTTC.

This clone was recorded a few times. This chain uses TRBV9 with TRBJ2-5; 7 positions agree with TRBD1. CDR3 length: 15 amino acids. Germline-derived CDR1 and CDR2 are SGDLS and YYNGEE. The ends lost 0 bases at V and 5 bases at J; junction bases unmatched: 7. CDR3 sequence (DNA): TGTGCCAGCAGCGTAGATAGGGGGCTAGGGGAGACCCAGTACTTC. Translated: CASSVDRGLGETQYF.

The rearrangement links TRBV6-1 to TRBJ1-6; D is possibly TRBD1 (6 bases). The germline V gene has CDR1 MNHNS and CDR2 SASEGT. V was pared by 4 bases and J by 6 bases, with 13 bases between. CDR3 length equals 15 residues. This CDR3 reads CASSALGQSNSPLHF. The CDR3 DNA reads TGTGCCAGCAGTGCCCTAGGACAGAGTAATTCACCCCTCCACTTT.

The J gene is TRBJ2-5, the V gene TRBV19; 7 bases map to TRBD1. Germline lookup yields CDR1 LNHDA and CDR2 SQIVND (reference sequence). V trimming: 0 bases; J trimming: 0 bases; junction bases outside the gene matches: 10. This CDR3 is 18 amino acids long. CDR3 coding DNA: TGTGCCAGTAGTATAGATAGGGGGAAGGGGGCGTACCAAGAGACCCAGTACTTC. It specifies CASSIDRGKGAYQETQYF. The variable domain in full, completed from reference TRBV19 and TRBJ2-5, reads DGGITQSPKYLFRKEGQNVTLSCEQNLNHDAMYWYRQDPGQGLRLIYYSQIVNDFQKGDIAEGYSVSREKKESFPLTVTSAQKNPTAFYLCASSIDRGKGAYQETQYFGPGTRLLVL.

The V gene is TRBV5-6, the J gene TRBJ1-5; possibly TRBD1 for D (6 bases). V shed 2 bases and J shed 3 bases, with 9 bases lying between them. The CDR3 loop spans 14 amino acids. Germline V gives CDR1 SGHDT, CDR2 YYEEEE. This CDR3 reads CASSLQGNNQPQHF. The CDR3 nucleotides read TGTGCCAGCAGCTTACAGGGTAACAATCAGCCCCAGCATTTT.